Following are 11 T cell receptor beta chains from one sample sequenced in a study of cytomegalovirus exposure and HLA in healthy donors. Researchers ran the PCR with 60 Vbeta and 13 Jbeta primers. Sequencing used immunoSEQ multiplex PCR; TCRdb keeps in-frame clones, though not all of them. The sample contains 110,000 or so clones, roughly 80% of which appear only once. The sequencing input was PBMCs. Receptors originate from a female donor in good health and CMV-seronegative.

The rearrangement joins TRBV7-9 to TRBJ2-3; D perhaps matches TRBD1 (5 bases). CDR3 size: 14 residues. CDR1 is SEHNR, CDR2 FQNEAQ, per germline (reference sequence). V lost 1 base, J lost 3 bases, and 8 bases lay in between. CDR3 amino acids: CASSLEGHTDTQYF. In DNA form, the CDR3 reads TGTGCCAGCAGCTTAGAGGGGCATACAGATACGCAGTATTTT.

This sequence joins TRBV11-2 and TRBJ1-2, with 7 nucleotides matching TRBD1. Trimming removed 6 bases from V and 7 bases from J; junction bases left unmatched: 8. Germline loops: CDR1 SGHAT, CDR2 FQNNGV. The CDR3 extends over 13 amino acids. The CDR3 reads CASRLTGASGYTF. For the CDR3, the DNA is TGTGCCAGCAGGTTAACAGGGGCGAGTGGCTACACCTTC.

V usage is TRBV6-1 and J usage is TRBJ1-1, with D possibly matching TRBD1 (5 bases). CDR3 size: 13 residues. Germline V gene lookup returns CDR1 MNHNS and CDR2 SASEGT. V lost 6 bases, J lost 1 base, and 9 bases lay in between. CDR3 in amino acids: CASSNGGNTEAFF. The CDR3 region has the DNA TGTGCCAGCAGCAACGGGGGGAACACTGAAGCTTTCTTT.

The chain combines TRBV7-9 with TRBJ2-1; TRBD2 is a possible D gene (7 bases). The CDR3 extends over 15 amino acids. Germline V CDR1 and CDR2: SEHNR, FQNEAQ (reference sequence). V was cut by 4 bases and J by 3 bases, with 13 bases left in between. Here the CDR3 reads CASSSRGGGYNEQFF. The CDR3 DNA reads as TGTGCCAGCAGCTCCAGAGGGGGGGGCTACAATGAGCAGTTCTTC.

V and J are TRBV10-1 and TRBJ2-5; 8 nucleotides agree with TRBD1. The end of the DNA is better explained by TRBJ2-7, so the J call may be wrong. The CDR3 runs 13 residues. Germline-derived CDR1 and CDR2 are WNHNN and SYGVQD (reference sequence). The CDR3 reads CASSDRGHYEQYF. The CDR3 DNA reads as TGCGCCAGCAGTGACAGGGGGCACTACGAGCAGTACTTC.

This clone has just one count. The gene calls are TRBV9 and TRBJ1-2, with D possibly TRBD1 on 6 matching bases. Germline loops: CDR1 SGDLS, CDR2 YYNGEE. V was pared by 3 bases and J by 2 bases, with 11 bases between. The CDR3 sequence is 14 residues long. Written as DNA, the CDR3 is TGTGCCAGCAGCGGAGGGGGTGGGAACTATGGCTACACCTTC. Its protein product is CASSGGGGNYGYTF.

This clone was seen only a few times. The chain is built from TRBV5-4 and TRBJ1-4, with D hard to call. The CDR3 is made up of 13 amino acids. Germline V lookup: CDR1 SGHNT, CDR2 YYREEE (reference sequence). Trimming pared 7 bases from V and 7 bases from J, leaving 14 bases between. This CDR3 is CASRPTLVEKLFF. CDR3 coding DNA: TGTGCCAGCCGACCGACATTGGTTGAAAAACTGTTTTTT.

This chain joins TRBV4-2 and TRBJ1-5; tentative D call: TRBD1 (5 bases). The CDR3 runs 16 residues. Germline V gene sequence: CDR1 LGHNA, CDR2 YNFKEQ. V lost 0 bases to trimming and J lost 5 bases, with 14 bases between them. CDR3 nucleotides: TGTGCCAGCAGCCAAGATAGCCAGGGATGGGATCAGCCCCAGCATTTT. This sequence encodes CASSQDSQGWDQPQHF.

This clone was seen a few times. The genes are TRBV23-1 and TRBJ1-3; 10 positions match TRBD1. TRBV23-1 carries the ORF label, with uncertain function. After removal of 6 bases from V and 4 bases from J, the junction contained 6 bases not matched to a gene. The CDR3 runs to 15 residues. Here the CDR3 reads CASSLGTGDGNTIYF. CDR3 sequence (DNA): TGCGCCAGCAGCCTTGGGACAGGGGACGGAAACACCATATATTTT.

This chain connects TRBV6-5 to TRBJ2-3; 10 bases line up with TRBD1. This CDR3 is 15 amino acids long. Germline CDR1 is MNHEY and CDR2 is SVGAGI. Unmatched junction bases numbered 6, after V lost 5 bases and J lost 4 bases. The DNA of the CDR3 is TGTGCCAGCAGTCCCCCGGGACAGGGGCCAGATACGCAGTATTTT. This codes for CASSPPGQGPDTQYF.

The sample holds a few counts of this clone. The J gene is TRBJ1-2, the V gene TRBV19, with TRBD1 identical over 9 bases. The V and J ends lost 5 bases and 3 bases, in that order; junction bases with no gene match: 13. Germline values: CDR1 LNHDA, CDR2 SQIVND (reference sequence). This CDR3 comprises 17 residues. The DNA for the CDR3 is TGTGCCAGTAGTCTAACGGGACAGGGCGTACAACACTATGGCTACACCTTC. This encodes CASSLTGQGVQHYGYTF. Supplemented by reference TRBV19 and TRBJ1-2, the full variable domain reads DGGITQSPKYLFRKEGQNVTLSCEQNLNHDAMYWYRQDPGQGLRLIYYSQIVNDFQKGDIAEGYSVSREKKESFPLTVTSAQKNPTAFYLCASSLTGQGVQHYGYTFGSGTRLTVV.